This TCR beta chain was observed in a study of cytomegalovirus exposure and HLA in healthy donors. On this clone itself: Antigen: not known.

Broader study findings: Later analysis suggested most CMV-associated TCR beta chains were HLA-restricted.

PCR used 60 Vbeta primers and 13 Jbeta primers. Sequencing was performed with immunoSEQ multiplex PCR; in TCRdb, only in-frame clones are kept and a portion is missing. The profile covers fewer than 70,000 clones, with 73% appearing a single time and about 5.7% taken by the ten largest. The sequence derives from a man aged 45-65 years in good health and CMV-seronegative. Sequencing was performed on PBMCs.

CDR3 amino acids: CASSTQIGDSGNTIYF. The CDR3 nucleotides are TGTGCCAGCAGCACCCAGATCGGGGACTCTGGAAACACCATATATTTT. The chain recombines TRBV9 with TRBJ1-3; D uncertain. The germline gives CDR1 SGDLS, CDR2 YYNGEE. Trimming removed 4 bases from V and 0 bases from J, with 14 bases in between. The CDR3 contains 16 residues. The complete variable domain, with remaining parts taken from reference TRBV9 and TRBJ1-3, reads DSGVTQTPKHLITATGQRVTLRCSPRSGDLSVYWYQQSLDQGLQFLIQYYNGEERAKGNILERFSAQQFPDLHSELNLSSLELGDSALYFCASSTQIGDSGNTIYFGEGSWLTVV.